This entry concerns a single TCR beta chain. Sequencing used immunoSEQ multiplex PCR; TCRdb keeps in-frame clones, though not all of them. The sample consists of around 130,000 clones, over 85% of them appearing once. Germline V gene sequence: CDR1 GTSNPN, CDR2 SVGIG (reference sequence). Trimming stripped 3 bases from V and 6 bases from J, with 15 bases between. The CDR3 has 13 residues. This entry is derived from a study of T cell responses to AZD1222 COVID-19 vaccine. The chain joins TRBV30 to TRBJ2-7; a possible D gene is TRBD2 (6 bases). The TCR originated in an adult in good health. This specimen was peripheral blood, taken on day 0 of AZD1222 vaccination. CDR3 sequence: CAWSAGWEVEQYF. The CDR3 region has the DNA TGTGCCTGGAGCGCAGGGTGGGAGGTCGAGCAGTACTTC.